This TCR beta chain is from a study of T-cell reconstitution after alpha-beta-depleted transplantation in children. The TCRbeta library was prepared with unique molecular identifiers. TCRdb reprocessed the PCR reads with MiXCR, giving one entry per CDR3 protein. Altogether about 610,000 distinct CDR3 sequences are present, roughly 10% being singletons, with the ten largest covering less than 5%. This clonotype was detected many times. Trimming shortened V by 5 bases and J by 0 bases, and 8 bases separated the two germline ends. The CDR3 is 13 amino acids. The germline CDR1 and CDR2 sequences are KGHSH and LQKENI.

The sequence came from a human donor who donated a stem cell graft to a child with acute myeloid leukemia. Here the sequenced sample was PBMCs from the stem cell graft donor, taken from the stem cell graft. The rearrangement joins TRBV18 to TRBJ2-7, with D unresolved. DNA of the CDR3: TGTGCCAGCTCAATAACGGCCTCCTACGAGCAGTACTTC. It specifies CASSITASYEQYF.